This T cell receptor (beta chain) stems from a study of blood T cell repertoires in COVID-19. Study context: Some COVID-19 samples were acute and others convalescent; all came from the United States, Italy and Spain.

V gave up 1 base and J gave up 9 bases, with 13 bases separating them. Germline V gives CDR1 SGHAT, CDR2 FQNNGV. This CDR3 is built from 14 residues. Authors' methods: Amplification from reference gene primers served as the basis for estimated nucleated cell counts. Repertoires were generated with immunoSEQ multiplex PCR, while TCRdb's copy carries only in-frame clones and drops some. That table gives V, J and clone size, and the DNA gave D and trimming. The sample carries under 75,000 clones, over 70% recorded once. This sequence joins TRBV11-2 and TRBJ2-4; D might be TRBD2 (6 bases). The sequence was obtained from a human donor in a cohort sampled during active COVID-19. Material for sequencing was peripheral blood. Here the CDR3 reads CASSLVGGMAIQYF. CDR3 coding DNA: TGTGCCAGCAGCTTAGTAGGCGGGATGGCCATTCAGTACTTC.